This entry is about one TCR beta chain. What it binds is not known. This sample was included in a study of cytomegalovirus exposure and HLA in healthy donors. Study-level points and caveats: Researchers catalogued about 150 TCR beta chains as cytomegalovirus-associated. The HLA-A and HLA-B alleles of most subjects were reportedly predicted accurately from TCR beta sequences. A few chains linked to CMV were shown in vitro to be specific for CMV antigens. The presence/absence work took it that sequencing depth was about the same across donors.

Per the germline V gene, CDR1 is MDHEN and CDR2 is SYDVKM. V was clipped by 0 bases and J by 2 bases; unmatched bases: 5. This CDR3 has 17 amino acids. Researchers ran the PCR with 60 Vbeta and 13 Jbeta primers. Clones were sequenced by immunoSEQ multiplex PCR, and TCRdb holds only the in-frame ones, with some missing. This table holds 100,000 to 150,000 clones, over 60% found once. The receptor was isolated from a male donor in good health and CMV-seropositive. V usage is TRBV28 and J usage is TRBJ1-5; TRBD1 matches 9 bases. Sequenced input: PBMCs. The CDR3 nucleotides are TGTGCCAGCAGTTTATGGGGGGGACAGGGCGGCAATCAGCCCCAGCATTTT. Protein product: CASSLWGGQGGNQPQHF.